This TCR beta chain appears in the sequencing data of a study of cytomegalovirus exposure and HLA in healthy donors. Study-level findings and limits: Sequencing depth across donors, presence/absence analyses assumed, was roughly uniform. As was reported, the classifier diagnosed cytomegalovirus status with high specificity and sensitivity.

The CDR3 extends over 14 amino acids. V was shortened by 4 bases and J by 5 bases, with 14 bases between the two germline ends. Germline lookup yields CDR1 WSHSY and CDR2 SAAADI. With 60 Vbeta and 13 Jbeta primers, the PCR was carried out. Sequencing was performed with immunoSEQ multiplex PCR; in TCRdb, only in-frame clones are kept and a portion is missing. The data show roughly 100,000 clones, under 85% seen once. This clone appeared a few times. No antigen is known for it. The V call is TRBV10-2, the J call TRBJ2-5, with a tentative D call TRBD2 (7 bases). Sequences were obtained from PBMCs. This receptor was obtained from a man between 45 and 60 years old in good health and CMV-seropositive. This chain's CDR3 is CASSGEGGRETQYF. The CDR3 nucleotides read TGCGCCAGCAGTGGGGAGGGGGGTAGGGAGACCCAGTACTTC.